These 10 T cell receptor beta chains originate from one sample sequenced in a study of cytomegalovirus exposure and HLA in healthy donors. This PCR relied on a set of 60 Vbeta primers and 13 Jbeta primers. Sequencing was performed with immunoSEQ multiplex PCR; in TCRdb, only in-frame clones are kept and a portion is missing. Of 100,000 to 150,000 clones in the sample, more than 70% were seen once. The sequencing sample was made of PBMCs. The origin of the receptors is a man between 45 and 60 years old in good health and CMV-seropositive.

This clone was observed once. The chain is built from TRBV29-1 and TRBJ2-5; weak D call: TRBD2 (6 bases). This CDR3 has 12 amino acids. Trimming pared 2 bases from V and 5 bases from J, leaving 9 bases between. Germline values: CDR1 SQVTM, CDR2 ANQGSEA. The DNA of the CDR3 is TGCAGCGTTGAAAAGGGGAGGGAGACCCAGTACTTC. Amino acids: CSVEKGRETQYF.

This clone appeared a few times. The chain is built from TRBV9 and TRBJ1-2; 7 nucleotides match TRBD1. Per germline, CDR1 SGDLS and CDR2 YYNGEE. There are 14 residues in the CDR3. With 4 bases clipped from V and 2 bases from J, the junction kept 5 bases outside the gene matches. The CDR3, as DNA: TGTGCCAGCAGCCCCTGGGACAGCAACTATGGCTACACCTTC. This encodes CASSPWDSNYGYTF. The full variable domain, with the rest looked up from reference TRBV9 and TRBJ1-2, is DSGVTQTPKHLITATGQRVTLRCSPRSGDLSVYWYQQSLDQGLQFLIQYYNGEERAKGNILERFSAQQFPDLHSELNLSSLELGDSALYFCASSPWDSNYGYTFGSGTRLTVV.

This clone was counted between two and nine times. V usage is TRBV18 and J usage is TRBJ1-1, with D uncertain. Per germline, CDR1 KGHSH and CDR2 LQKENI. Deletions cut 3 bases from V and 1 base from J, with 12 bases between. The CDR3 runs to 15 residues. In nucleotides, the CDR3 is TGTGCCAGCTCACCCAATTACAGTGGGAACACTGAAGCTTTCTTT. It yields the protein CASSPNYSGNTEAFF. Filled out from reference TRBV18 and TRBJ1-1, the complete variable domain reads NAGVMQNPRHLVRRRGQEARLRCSPMKGHSHVYWYRQLPEEGLKFMVYLQKENIIDESGMPKERFSAEFPKEGPSILRIQQVVRGDSAAYFCASSPNYSGNTEAFFGQGTRLTVV.

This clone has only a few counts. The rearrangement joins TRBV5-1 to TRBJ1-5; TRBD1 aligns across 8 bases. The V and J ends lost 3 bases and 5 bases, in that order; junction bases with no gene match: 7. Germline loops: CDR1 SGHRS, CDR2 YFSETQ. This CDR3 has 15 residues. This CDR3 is CASSSTGGRDQPQHF. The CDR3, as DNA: TGCGCCAGCAGCTCAACAGGGGGTCGGGATCAGCCCCAGCATTTT.

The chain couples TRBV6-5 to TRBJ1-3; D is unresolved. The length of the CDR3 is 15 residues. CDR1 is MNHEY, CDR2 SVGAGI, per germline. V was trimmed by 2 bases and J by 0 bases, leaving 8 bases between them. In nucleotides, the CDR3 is TGTGCCAGCAGTTACGCGCGGGCCTCTGGAAACACCATATATTTT. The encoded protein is CASSYARASGNTIYF.

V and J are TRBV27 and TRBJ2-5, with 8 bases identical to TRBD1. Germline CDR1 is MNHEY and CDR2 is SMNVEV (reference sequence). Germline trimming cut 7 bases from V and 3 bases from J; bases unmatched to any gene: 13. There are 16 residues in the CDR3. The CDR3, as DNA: TGTGCCAGCACAGGGGGCGAAGGTAGCGCGAAAGAGACCCAGTACTTC. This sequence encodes CASTGGEGSAKETQYF.

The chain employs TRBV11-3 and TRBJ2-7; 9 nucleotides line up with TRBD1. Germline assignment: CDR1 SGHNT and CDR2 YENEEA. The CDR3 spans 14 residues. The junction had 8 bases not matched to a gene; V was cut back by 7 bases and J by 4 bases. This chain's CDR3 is CASNFRQGDYEQYF. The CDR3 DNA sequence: TGTGCCAGCAACTTCAGACAGGGGGATTACGAGCAGTACTTC.

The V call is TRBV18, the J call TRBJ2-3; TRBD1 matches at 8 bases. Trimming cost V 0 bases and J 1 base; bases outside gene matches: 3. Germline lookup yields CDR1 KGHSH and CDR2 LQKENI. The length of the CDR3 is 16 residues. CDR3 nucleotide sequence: TGTGCCAGCTCACCACCGGAGACAGGGGGCACAGATACGCAGTATTTT. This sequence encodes CASSPPETGGTDTQYF.

CDR3: CASSSGVSTEAFF. The CDR3 DNA is TGCGCCAGCAGCTCAGGCGTTAGCACTGAAGCTTTCTTT. The V and J genes are TRBV5-1 and TRBJ1-1; no firm D call. Germline lookup yields CDR1 SGHRS and CDR2 YFSETQ. CDR3 length: 13 residues. V was pared by 3 bases and J by 4 bases, with 10 bases between.

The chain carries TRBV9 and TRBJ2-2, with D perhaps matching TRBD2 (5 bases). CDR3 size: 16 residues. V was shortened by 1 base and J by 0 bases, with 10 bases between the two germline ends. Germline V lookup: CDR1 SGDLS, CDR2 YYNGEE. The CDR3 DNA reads TGTGCCAGCAGCGTACGGCGGGCCTCGAACACCGGGGAGCTGTTTTTT. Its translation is CASSVRRASNTGELFF.